Listed here are 24 T cell receptor beta chains from one sample, sequenced in a study of blood T cell repertoires in COVID-19. Profiling relied on immunoSEQ multiplex PCR, and the TCRdb table lists in-frame clones only, not all of them. The sample holds about 300,000 clones, just under 90% seen once. Sequencing was performed on PBMCs or T cells enriched from blood (not recorded which). Receptors were obtained from a woman aged 45-65 years who had been exposed to COVID-19.

The J gene is TRBJ2-5, the V gene TRBV19, with 14 nucleotides matching TRBD2. This CDR3 contains 14 residues. V lost 8 bases, J lost 5 bases, and 4 bases stayed unmatched. Germline assignment: CDR1 LNHDA and CDR2 SQIVND (reference sequence). The DNA for the CDR3 is TGTGCCAGTTCCGGGACTAGCGGGGGCGAGACCCAGTACTTC. Amino acids: CASSGTSGGETQYF. Full variable domain (remainder filled in from reference TRBV19 and TRBJ2-5): DGGITQSPKYLFRKEGQNVTLSCEQNLNHDAMYWYRQDPGQGLRLIYYSQIVNDFQKGDIAEGYSVSREKKESFPLTVTSAQKNPTAFYLCASSGTSGGETQYFGPGTRLLVL.

The rearrangement joins TRBV7-9 to TRBJ2-7; a possible D gene is TRBD1 (6 bases). Per the germline V gene, CDR1 is SEHNR and CDR2 is FQNEAQ (reference sequence). V was cut by 8 bases and J by 3 bases, with 8 bases left in between. This CDR3 is built from 11 residues. The CDR3 sequence is CASADSYEQYF. The CDR3 bases are TGTGCCAGCGCGGACAGCTACGAGCAGTACTTC.

Comment on this clone: This is likely a read error, given that the CDR3 carries no conserved phenylalanine or tryptophan at its end. Because the CDR3's place on the DNA is in doubt, the DNA is left out and the CDR3 is given as listed by TCRdb. J is TRBJ2-6 and V is TRBV5-1; the D call of TRBD1 is as the table states it, not checked on the DNA. Including both end residues, the CDR3 is 9 amino acids long. CDR1 is SGHRS and CDR2 is YFSETQ in the germline V gene. The CDR3 region is CASSSSQGE.

The chain has TRBV28 and TRBJ1-5, with 7 bases aligning to TRBD1. CDR1 and CDR2 (germline): MDHEN, SYDVKM. This CDR3 has 17 residues. After removal of 5 bases from V and 0 bases from J, the junction contained 10 bases not matched to a gene. CDR3 region: CASSEYKTGYSNQPQHF. The DNA for the CDR3 is TGTGCCAGCAGTGAATATAAGACAGGGTATAGCAATCAGCCCCAGCATTTT.

For the CDR3, the DNA is TGTGCCAGCAGCCAAAGGGGCTTCGAGACCCAGTACTTC. Protein: CASSQRGFETQYF. This chain uses TRBV14 with TRBJ2-5, with a tentative D call TRBD1 (5 bases). From germline, CDR1 is SGHDN and CDR2 FVKESK. The CDR3 contains 13 residues. V was shortened by 2 bases and J by 5 bases, with 9 bases between the two germline ends.

Written as DNA, the CDR3 is TGTGCCAGTAGTCTTCCCGTTAGCAATCAGCCCCAGCATTTT. The encoded protein is CASSLPVSNQPQHF. The chain recombines TRBV19 with TRBJ1-5; no clear D. V was trimmed by 5 bases and J by 0 bases, leaving 8 bases between them. This CDR3 has 14 residues. Germline V gene lookup returns CDR1 LNHDA and CDR2 SQIVND (reference sequence).

The V gene is TRBV7-2, the J gene TRBJ1-5; the D gene is possibly TRBD1 (6 bases). The CDR3 totals 13 residues. Germline V lookup: CDR1 SGHTA, CDR2 FQGNSA. Trimming cost V 5 bases and J 5 bases, with 10 bases left between them. CDR3 residues: CASSPDSDQPQHF. The DNA for the CDR3 is TGTGCCAGCAGCCCGGACAGCGATCAGCCCCAGCATTTT.

J is TRBJ2-2 and V is TRBV3-1 (or the pseudogene TRBV3-2); 8 bases align to TRBD2. This CDR3 region has 17 residues. Germline V gene sequence: CDR1 LGHDT, CDR2 YNNKEL (reference sequence). The trim removed 0 bases at V and 6 bases at J, leaving 9 bases unmatched. The CDR3 DNA sequence: TGTGCCAGCAGCCAAGAGCGGGGGAGGGGACTAGCCGGGGAGCTGTTTTTT. It yields the protein CASSQERGRGLAGELFF.

This clone was counted a single time. The rearrangement joins TRBV5-4 to TRBJ2-7; 8 bases line up with TRBD2. CDR1 is SGHNT and CDR2 is YYREEE in the germline V gene (reference sequence). The CDR3 length is 13 residues. Trimming took 4 bases from V and 3 from J; bases not matched to a gene: 3. CDR3 nucleotide sequence: TGTGCCAGCAGCCGCGGGGGGCTCTACGAGCAGTACTTC. Residues: CASSRGGLYEQYF.

The rearrangement joins TRBV11-2 to TRBJ2-1; 12 nucleotides align to TRBD1. CDR1 and CDR2 from the germline V gene are SGHAT and FQNNGV. The J segment lost 4 bases and the V segment lost 5 bases, leaving 9 bases of the junction unmatched. CDR3 length equals 17 residues. As DNA, the CDR3 is TGTGCCAGCAGCCCACCACCGGGACAGGGGGCTTACAATGAGCAGTTCTTC. Translated: CASSPPPGQGAYNEQFF.

J is TRBJ1-5 and V is TRBV6-5; D is possibly TRBD1 (6 bases). This CDR3 is 13 amino acids long. The germline CDR1 and CDR2 sequences are MNHEY and SVGAGI. Between the trimmed V and J ends, which lost 7 bases and 4 bases, there was a span of 11 bases. This chain's CDR3 is CASTETGNQPQHF. CDR3 DNA sequence: TGTGCCAGCACCGAAACAGGGAATCAGCCCCAGCATTTT.

This sequence joins TRBV15 and TRBJ2-4; 10 nucleotides agree with TRBD1. From germline, CDR1 is LNHNV and CDR2 YYDKDF (reference sequence). CDR3 length equals 15 residues. The ends lost 3 bases at V and 7 bases at J; junction bases unmatched: 6. The CDR3 DNA sequence: TGTGCCACCAGCAGTAGGGACAGGGGACGGAACATTCAGTACTTC. Protein product: CATSSRDRGRNIQYF.

This clone was counted a single time. The CDR3 DNA reads as TGTGCCAGCAGCCAAGTTCCACAGGAGACCCAGTACTTC. This gives the protein CASSQVPQETQYF. This chain uses TRBV3-1 (or the pseudogene TRBV3-2) with TRBJ2-5; D not certain. Trimming removed 1 base at V and 5 bases at J, with 8 bases between. CDR1 LGHDT and CDR2 YNNKEL come from the germline V gene (reference sequence). This CDR3 region has 13 residues.

The genes are TRBV7-9 and TRBJ2-7, with D maybe TRBD1 (6 bases). In germline, CDR1 is SEHNR, CDR2 FQNEAQ (reference sequence). Trimming pared 0 bases from V and 4 bases from J, leaving 10 bases between. This CDR3 has 14 residues. This chain's CDR3 is CASSLAPTGYEQYF. The CDR3 nucleotides read TGTGCCAGCAGCTTAGCCCCGACAGGTTACGAGCAGTACTTC.

V is TRBV3-1 (or the pseudogene TRBV3-2) and J is TRBJ2-2, with D unclear. Germline CDR1 reads LGHDT; CDR2 reads YNNKEL (reference sequence). V was pared by 1 base and J by 2 bases, with 8 bases between. The CDR3 is made up of 15 amino acids. CDR3 in DNA: TGTGCCAGCAGCCAAGCCGGTTCCAACACCGGGGAGCTGTTTTTT. Protein product: CASSQAGSNTGELFF.

The rearrangement uses TRBV28 and TRBJ2-5; D is possibly TRBD2 (6 bases). The length of the CDR3 is 16 residues. The germline V gene has CDR1 MDHEN and CDR2 SYDVKM. V lost 3 bases and J lost 2, with 16 bases in between. DNA of the CDR3: TGTGCCAGCAGTTTTTTCGGCGGGAACGTACAAGAGACCCAGTACTTC. This translates into CASSFFGGNVQETQYF.

The gene calls are TRBV28 and TRBJ1-1, with a weak D call TRBD1 (5 bases). Germline CDR1 and CDR2: MDHEN and SYDVKM. V was shortened by 3 bases and J by 4 bases, with 12 bases between the two germline ends. CDR3 length equals 14 residues. The CDR3 DNA follows: TGTGCCAGCAGTTTTGGGCAGGGAATCACTGAAGCTTTCTTT. The encoded protein is CASSFGQGITEAFF.

This chain connects TRBV28 to TRBJ2-7; 8 bases map to TRBD1. CDR3 length equals 14 residues. The germline V gene encodes CDR1 MDHEN and CDR2 SYDVKM. With V trimmed by 5 bases and J by 0 bases, 3 bases remained unmatched. The CDR3: CASSVTGGSYEQYF. CDR3 coding DNA: TGTGCCAGCAGTGTAACAGGGGGCTCCTACGAGCAGTACTTC.

V gene TRBV15 combines with J gene TRBJ2-3; D might be TRBD1 (5 bases). Germline CDR1 is LNHNV and CDR2 is YYDKDF (reference sequence). V was cut by 0 bases and J by 6 bases, with 16 bases left in between. The CDR3 contains 16 residues. Here the CDR3 reads CATSRDGASPRDTQYF. As DNA, the CDR3 is TGTGCCACCAGCAGAGATGGGGCGAGCCCTAGGGATACGCAGTATTTT.

The chain uses TRBV4-2 and TRBJ2-3, with D unclear. This CDR3 contains 15 residues. Per the germline V gene, CDR1 is LGHNA and CDR2 is YNFKEQ. V lost 2 bases to trimming and J lost 1 base, with 10 bases between them. CDR3 sequence (DNA): TGTGCCAGCAGCCAAACCGGGTCTCGCACAGATACGCAGTATTTT. It is translated as CASSQTGSRTDTQYF.

A single count supports this clone. The V call is TRBV9, the J call TRBJ1-1; unclear D gene. CDR3 length: 15 residues. Germline CDR1 is SGDLS and CDR2 is YYNGEE. V lost 0 bases and J 1 base, leaving 10 bases between the germline ends. CDR3 in amino acids: CASSVVARSNTEAFF. Written as DNA, the CDR3 is TGTGCCAGCAGCGTAGTGGCCAGGTCGAACACTGAAGCTTTCTTT.

This clone showed up just once. V usage is TRBV19 and J usage is TRBJ2-4; D perhaps matches TRBD1 (6 bases). Trimming cost V 5 bases and J 0 bases, with 14 bases left between them. CDR3 length: 16 amino acids. Germline CDR1 is LNHDA and CDR2 is SQIVND (reference sequence). CDR3 DNA sequence: TGTGCCAGTAGTGCTCCAGGGGCCTCAGCCAAAAACATTCAGTACTTC. This sequence encodes CASSAPGASAKNIQYF.

The rearrangement uses TRBV23-1 and TRBJ1-5, with D uncertain. TRBV23-1 qualifies as an ORF whose function is uncertain. V dropped 2 bases and J dropped 0 bases, with 14 bases sitting between them. CDR3 length: 17 residues. The CDR3 sequence is CASSQVFRNYSNQPQHF. The CDR3 DNA reads TGCGCCAGCAGTCAAGTTTTCAGAAATTATAGCAATCAGCCCCAGCATTTT.

The chain has TRBV5-1 and TRBJ2-3, with 9 bases fitting TRBD2. The CDR3 length is 16 residues. The V gene end was trimmed by 4 bases and the J gene end by 3 bases; junction bases not matched to a gene: 9. From germline, CDR1 is SGHRS and CDR2 YFSETQ. The CDR3, as DNA: TGCGCCAGCAGCCAACGGCGGGGGGGCGGAACAGATACGCAGTATTTT. This codes for CASSQRRGGGTDTQYF.